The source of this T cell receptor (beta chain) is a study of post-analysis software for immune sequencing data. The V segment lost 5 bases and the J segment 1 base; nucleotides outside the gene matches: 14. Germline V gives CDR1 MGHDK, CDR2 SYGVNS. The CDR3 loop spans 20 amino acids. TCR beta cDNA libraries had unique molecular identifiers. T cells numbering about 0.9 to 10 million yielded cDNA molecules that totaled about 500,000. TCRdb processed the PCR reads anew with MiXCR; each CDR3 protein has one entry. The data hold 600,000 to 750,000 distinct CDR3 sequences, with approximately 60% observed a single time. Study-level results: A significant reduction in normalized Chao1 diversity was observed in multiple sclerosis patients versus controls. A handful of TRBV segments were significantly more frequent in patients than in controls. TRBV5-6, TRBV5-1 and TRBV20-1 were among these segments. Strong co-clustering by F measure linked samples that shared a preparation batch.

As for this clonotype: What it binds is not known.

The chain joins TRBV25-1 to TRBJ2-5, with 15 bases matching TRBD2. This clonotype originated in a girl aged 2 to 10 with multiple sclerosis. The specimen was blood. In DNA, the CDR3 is TGTGCCAGCAGTCCCCAAGGGAGGACTAGCGGGAGGGCCGTCCAAGAGACCCAGTACTTC. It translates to CASSPQGRTSGRAVQETQYF.